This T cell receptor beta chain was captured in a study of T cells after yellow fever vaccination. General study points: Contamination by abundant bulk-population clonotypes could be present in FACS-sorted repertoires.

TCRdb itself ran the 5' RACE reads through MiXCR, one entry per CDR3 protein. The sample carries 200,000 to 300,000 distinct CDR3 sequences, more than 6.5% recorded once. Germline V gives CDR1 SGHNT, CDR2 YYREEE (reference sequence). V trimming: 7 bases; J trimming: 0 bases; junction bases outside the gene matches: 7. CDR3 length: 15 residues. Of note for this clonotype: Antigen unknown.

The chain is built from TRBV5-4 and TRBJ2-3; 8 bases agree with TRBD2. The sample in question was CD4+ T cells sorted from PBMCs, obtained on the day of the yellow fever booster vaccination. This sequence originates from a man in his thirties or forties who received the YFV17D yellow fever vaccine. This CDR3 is CASALAGPSTDTQYF. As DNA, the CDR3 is TGTGCCAGCGCTTTAGCGGGACCTAGCACAGATACGCAGTATTTT.